These T cell receptor beta chains were read from a single sample in a study of blood T cell repertoires in COVID-19. Data came from immunoSEQ multiplex PCR; TCRdb stores just in-frame clones and leaves some out. Among 100,000 to 150,000 clones listed, about 88% were seen once. Specimen: peripheral blood. All receptors come from a woman of 80 years or more with acute or convalescent COVID-19. The CDR3 runs from the conserved cysteine through the conserved F or W. D genes are given only for firm matches.

V	D	J	DNA	CDR3
TRBV4-1	NA	TRBJ1-5	TGCGCCAGCAGCCAAGTGCGCCTGACCTCTCACCTAGATCAGCCCCAGCATTTT	CASSQVRLTSHLDQPQHF
TRBV3-1/TRBV3-2	NA	TRBJ1-6	TGTGCCAGCAGCCAGTGGGACATCCGTGATTCACCCCTCCACTTT	CASSQWDIRDSPLHF
TRBV5-1	NA	TRBJ1-5	TGCGCCAGCAGCTTGGAAGGGGGTAGCAATCAGCCCCAGCATTTT	CASSLEGGSNQPQHF
TRBV25-1	TRBD1	TRBJ1-4	TGTGCCAGCAGTGAACACACAGGGGCGCGTGGAGAAAAACTGTTTTTT	CASSEHTGARGEKLFF
TRBV6-6	NA	TRBJ2-3	TGTGCCAGCAGTTACAGTCGGGCAGATACGCAGTATTTT	CASSYSRADTQYF
TRBV19	TRBD2	TRBJ2-3	TGTGCCAGTAGATTAGCGGGAGGACGCACAGATACGCAGTATTTT	CASRLAGGRTDTQYF
TRBV21-1	NA	TRBJ2-7	TGTGCCAGGGGCCCCTCCTACGAGCAGTACTTC	CARGPSYEQYF
TRBV27	TRBD2	TRBJ2-3	TGTGCCAGCACGGAACGGGGGGGAATCAGATCGGGGACGCAGTATTTT	CASTERGGIRSGTQYF
TRBV9	TRBD2	TRBJ2-1	TGTGCCAGCAGCGTGTCTAGCGGGGCCTACAATGAGCAGTTCTTC	CASSVSSGAYNEQFF
TRBV7-2	TRBD2	TRBJ2-3	TGTGCCAGCAGCTTTCTTCGCGGGGGGAAAGTAGATACGCAGTATTTT	CASSFLRGGKVDTQYF
TRBV24-1	TRBD2	TRBJ2-3	TGTGCCACCAGTGATCACACTAGCGGGAGAGCCACAGATACGCAGTATTTT	CATSDHTSGRATDTQYF
TRBV19	NA	TRBJ2-2	TGTGCCAGTAGGCCGGGACAAAGGGACGCCGGGGAGCTGTTTTTT	CASRPGQRDAGELFF
TRBV5-6	NA	TRBJ1-1	TGTGCCAGCAGCCTACAGGGGAACACTGAAGCTTTCTTT	CASSLQGNTEAFF
TRBV19	NA	TRBJ1-1	TGTGCCAGTAGTGCGGGAGGGAACACTGAAGCTTTCTTT	CASSAGGNTEAFF
TRBV5-5	TRBD1	TRBJ2-1	TGTGCCAGCAGCTCTGGGACAGGGTTGGTCAATGAGCAGTTCTTC	CASSSGTGLVNEQFF
TRBV29-1	TRBD1	TRBJ2-7	TGCAGCGTTGAACAGGGGGCCTACGAGCAGTACTTC	CSVEQGAYEQYF